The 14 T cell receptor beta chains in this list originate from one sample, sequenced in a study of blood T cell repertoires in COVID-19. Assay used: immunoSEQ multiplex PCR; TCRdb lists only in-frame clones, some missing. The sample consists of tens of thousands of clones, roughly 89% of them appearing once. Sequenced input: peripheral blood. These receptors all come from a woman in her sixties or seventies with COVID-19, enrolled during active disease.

The CDR3, as DNA: TGTGCCAGCAGCCAGGGACACTTGAACACTGAAGCTTTCTTT. Its protein product is CASSQGHLNTEAFF. This sequence joins TRBV3-1 (or the pseudogene TRBV3-2) and TRBJ1-1; possibly TRBD1 for D (6 bases). The V gene's germline CDR1 is LGHDT and CDR2 YNNKEL (reference sequence). This CDR3 is 14 amino acids long. V was clipped by 3 bases and J by 0 bases, with 8 bases between them.

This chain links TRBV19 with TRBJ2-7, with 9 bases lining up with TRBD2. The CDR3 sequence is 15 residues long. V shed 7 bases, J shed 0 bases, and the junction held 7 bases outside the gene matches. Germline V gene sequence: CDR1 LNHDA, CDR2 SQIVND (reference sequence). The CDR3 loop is CASKPLAGGSYEQYF. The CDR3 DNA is TGTGCCAGTAAACCACTAGCGGGTGGCTCCTACGAGCAGTACTTC.

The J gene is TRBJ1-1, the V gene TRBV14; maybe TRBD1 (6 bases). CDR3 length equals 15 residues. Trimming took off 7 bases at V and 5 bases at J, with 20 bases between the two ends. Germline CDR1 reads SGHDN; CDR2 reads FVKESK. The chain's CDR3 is CASNPGVTERTEAFF. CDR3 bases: TGTGCCAGCAACCCAGGGGTGACAGAGAGAACTGAAGCTTTCTTT.

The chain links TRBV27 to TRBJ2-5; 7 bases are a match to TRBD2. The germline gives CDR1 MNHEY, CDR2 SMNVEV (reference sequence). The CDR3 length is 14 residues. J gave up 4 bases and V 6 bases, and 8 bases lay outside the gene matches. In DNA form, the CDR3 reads TGTGCCAGCAGACCCAGACCGGGGGGAGAGACCCAGTACTTC. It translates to CASRPRPGGETQYF.

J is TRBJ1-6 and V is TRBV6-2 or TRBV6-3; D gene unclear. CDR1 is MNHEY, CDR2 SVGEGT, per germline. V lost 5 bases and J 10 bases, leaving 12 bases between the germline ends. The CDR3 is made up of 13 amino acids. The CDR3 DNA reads TGTGCCAGCAGTCTCCTCGGGAGATCACCCCTCCACTTT. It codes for CASSLLGRSPLHF.

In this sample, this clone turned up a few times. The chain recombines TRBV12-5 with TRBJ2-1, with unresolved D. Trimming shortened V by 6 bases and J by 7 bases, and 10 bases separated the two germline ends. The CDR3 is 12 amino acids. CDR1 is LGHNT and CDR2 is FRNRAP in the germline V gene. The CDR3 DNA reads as TGTGCTAGTGGGTTTGACTTTAATGAGCAGTTCTTC. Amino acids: CASGFDFNEQFF.

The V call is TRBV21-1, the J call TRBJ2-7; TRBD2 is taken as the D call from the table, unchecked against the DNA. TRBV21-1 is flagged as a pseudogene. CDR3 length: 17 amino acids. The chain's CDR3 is CASSKAKGWRMSYEQYF. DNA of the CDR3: TGTGCCAGCAGCAAAGCCAAGGGATGGAGGATGTCCTACGAGCAGTACTTC.

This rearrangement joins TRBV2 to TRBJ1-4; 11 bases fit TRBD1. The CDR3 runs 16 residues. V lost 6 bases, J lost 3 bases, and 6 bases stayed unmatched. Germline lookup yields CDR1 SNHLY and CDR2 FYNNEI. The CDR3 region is CASSGQGARANEKLFF. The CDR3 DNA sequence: TGTGCCAGCAGCGGACAGGGGGCGCGGGCTAATGAAAAACTGTTTTTT.

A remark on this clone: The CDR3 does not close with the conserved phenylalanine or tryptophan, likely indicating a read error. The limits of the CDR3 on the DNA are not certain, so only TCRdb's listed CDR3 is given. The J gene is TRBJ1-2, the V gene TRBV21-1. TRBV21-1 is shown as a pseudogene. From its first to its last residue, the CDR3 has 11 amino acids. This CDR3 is CASRSLLPRTS.

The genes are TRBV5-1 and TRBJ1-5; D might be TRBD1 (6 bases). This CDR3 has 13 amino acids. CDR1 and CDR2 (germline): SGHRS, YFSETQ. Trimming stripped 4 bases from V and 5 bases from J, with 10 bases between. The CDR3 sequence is CASSPDSHQPQHF. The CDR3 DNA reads TGCGCCAGCAGCCCGGACAGCCATCAGCCCCAGCATTTT.

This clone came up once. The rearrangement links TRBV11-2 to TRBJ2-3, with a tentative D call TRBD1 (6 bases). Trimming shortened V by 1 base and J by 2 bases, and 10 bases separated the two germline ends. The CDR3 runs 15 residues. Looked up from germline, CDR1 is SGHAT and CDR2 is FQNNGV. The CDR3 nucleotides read TGTGCCAGCAGCTTAGTGCCAGGGGCCACAGATACGCAGTATTTT. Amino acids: CASSLVPGATDTQYF. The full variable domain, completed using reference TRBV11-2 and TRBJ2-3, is EAGVAQSPRYKIIEKRQSVAFWCNPISGHATLYWYQQILGQGPKLLIQFQNNGVVDDSQLPKDRFSAERLKGVDSTLKIQPAKLEDSAVYLCASSLVPGATDTQYFGPGTRLTVL.

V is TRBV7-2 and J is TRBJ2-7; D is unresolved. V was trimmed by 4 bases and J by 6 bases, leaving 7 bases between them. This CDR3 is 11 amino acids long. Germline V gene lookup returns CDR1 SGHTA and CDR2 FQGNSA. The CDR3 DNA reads TGTGCCAGCAGCTCCCTGTTCGAGCAGTACTTC. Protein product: CASSSLFEQYF.

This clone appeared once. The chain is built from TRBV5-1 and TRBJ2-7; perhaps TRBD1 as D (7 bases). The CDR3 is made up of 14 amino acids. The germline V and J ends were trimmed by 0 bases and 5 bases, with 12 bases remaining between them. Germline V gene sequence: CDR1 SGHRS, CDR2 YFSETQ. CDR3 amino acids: CASSLGQGGDEQYF. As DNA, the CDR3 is TGCGCCAGCAGCTTGGGACAGGGAGGAGACGAGCAGTACTTC.

The DNA for the CDR3 is TGTGCCAGTAGTATAAGCCAAGTAAACTATGGCTACACCTTC. Encoded protein: CASSISQVNYGYTF. The chain uses TRBV19 and TRBJ1-2; D unclear. The germline CDR1 and CDR2 sequences are LNHDA and SQIVND (reference sequence). V gave up 2 bases and J gave up 2 bases, with 9 bases separating them. This CDR3 comprises 14 residues.